The next 24 T cell receptor beta chains were all read from a single sample in a study of cytomegalovirus exposure and HLA in healthy donors. The repertoire was sequenced with immunoSEQ multiplex PCR; TCRdb's copy has only in-frame clones and lacks some. The sample records around 150,000 clones, approximately 89% being singletons. Sequencing was performed on PBMCs. These receptor sequences come from a man aged 18 to 35 in good health and CMV-seronegative.

The chain recombines TRBV27 with TRBJ2-7; no clear D. Germline CDR1 is MNHEY and CDR2 is SMNVEV (reference sequence). The CDR3 is made up of 11 amino acids. Trimming took off 8 bases at V and 6 bases at J, with 11 bases between the two ends. CDR3 sequence reads: CASGTTGEQYF. For the CDR3, the DNA is TGTGCCAGCGGCACGACGGGCGAGCAGTACTTC.

The chain combines TRBV11-2 with TRBJ2-3, with D unclear. The V gene lost 5 bases and the J gene lost 2 bases, with 5 bases spanning the gap. This CDR3 region has 12 residues. Germline assignment: CDR1 SGHAT and CDR2 FQNNGV. This CDR3 reads CASSLTTDTQYF. CDR3 DNA: TGTGCCAGCAGCCTAACCACAGATACGCAGTATTTT. The full variable domain, in which reference TRBV11-2 and TRBJ2-3 provide the parts outside the CDR3, is EAGVAQSPRYKIIEKRQSVAFWCNPISGHATLYWYQQILGQGPKLLIQFQNNGVVDDSQLPKDRFSAERLKGVDSTLKIQPAKLEDSAVYLCASSLTTDTQYFGPGTRLTVL.

The V call is TRBV16, the J call TRBJ1-5; 8 bases are shared with TRBD1. The germline CDR1 and CDR2 sequences are KGHSY and FQNENV. The V and J ends lost 4 bases and 5 bases, in that order; junction bases with no gene match: 13. CDR3 length equals 17 residues. In DNA form, the CDR3 reads TGTGCCAGCAGCCCCCGGGGACAGGACCGTGTAGATCAGCCCCAGCATTTT. Translation gives CASSPRGQDRVDQPQHF.

The chain combines TRBV7-2 with TRBJ1-2; 10 bases map to TRBD1. Germline loops: CDR1 SGHTA, CDR2 FQGNSA. The V segment lost 1 base and the J segment 7 bases; nucleotides outside the gene matches: 6. This CDR3 comprises 15 residues. The chain's CDR3 is CASSLETGGRGGYTF. CDR3 nucleotides: TGTGCCAGCAGCTTAGAGACAGGGGGCCGTGGTGGCTACACCTTC.

V usage is TRBV27 and J usage is TRBJ2-6, with 8 bases identical to TRBD1. The CDR3 extends over 16 amino acids. Trimming took 5 bases from V and 0 from J; bases not matched to a gene: 3. Germline CDR1 and CDR2: MNHEY and SMNVEV (reference sequence). The DNA of the CDR3 is TGTGCCAGCAGTCGGACAGGGAGCTCTGGGGCCAACGTCCTGACTTTC. It translates to CASSRTGSSGANVLTF.

The chain employs TRBV9 and TRBJ2-1; 8 positions match TRBD2. This CDR3 spans 16 amino acids. V lost 3 bases, J lost 2 bases, and 7 bases stayed unmatched. Germline V gene lookup returns CDR1 SGDLS and CDR2 YYNGEE. This chain's CDR3 is CASSAPPGRAYNEQFF. The CDR3 DNA reads as TGTGCCAGCAGCGCCCCCCCCGGGAGGGCCTACAATGAGCAGTTCTTC.

Here the CDR3 reads CASTPQWTGELFF. The DNA of the CDR3 is TGTGCCAGTACCCCACAATGGACCGGGGAGCTGTTTTTT. This chain joins TRBV19 and TRBJ2-2; no clear D. The V and J ends lost 7 bases and 5 bases respectively, with 11 bases between them. This CDR3 is built from 13 residues. Germline loops: CDR1 LNHDA, CDR2 SQIVND (reference sequence).

The V call is TRBV27, the J call TRBJ2-5, with a possible D match to TRBD1 (6 bases). V was cut by 5 bases and J by 2 bases, with 21 bases left in between. This CDR3 has 17 amino acids. Germline V lookup: CDR1 MNHEY, CDR2 SMNVEV (reference sequence). DNA of the CDR3: TGTGCCAGCAGTCCTAACAGGGCATCCATACCACAAGAGACCCAGTACTTC. This sequence encodes CASSPNRASIPQETQYF.

The V gene is TRBV27, the J gene TRBJ2-5; 15 nucleotides match TRBD2. The germline gives CDR1 MNHEY, CDR2 SMNVEV (reference sequence). V was pared by 2 bases and J by 6 bases, with 1 base of the junction left unmatched. The CDR3 length is 15 residues. The CDR3 DNA reads TGTGCCAGCAGTTTAGGGACTAGCGGGAGGCAGACCCAGTACTTC. Its protein product is CASSLGTSGRQTQYF.

This sequence joins TRBV5-6 and TRBJ2-2; D gene uncertain. The V gene lost 3 bases and the J gene lost 5 bases, with 5 bases spanning the gap. The germline V gene has CDR1 SGHDT and CDR2 YYEEEE. The CDR3 sequence is 12 residues long. The CDR3 is CASSYNTGELFF. The DNA for the CDR3 is TGTGCCAGCAGCTACAATACCGGGGAGCTGTTTTTT.

This clone was seen only once. This chain connects TRBV27 to TRBJ2-5, with D possibly being TRBD2 (5 bases). V was pared by 3 bases and J by 1 base, with 24 bases between. CDR3 length equals 19 residues. Germline loops: CDR1 MNHEY, CDR2 SMNVEV (reference sequence). In DNA, the CDR3 is TGTGCCAGCAGTTTTTCGTCGTGGCGGCACCTCGAGGGCCAAGAGACCCAGTACTTC. This gives the protein CASSFSSWRHLEGQETQYF.

This chain uses TRBV6-5 with TRBJ2-5; 7 bases match TRBD1. The germline V gene encodes CDR1 MNHEY and CDR2 SVGAGI. V trimming: 3 bases; J trimming: 0 bases; junction bases outside the gene matches: 1. There are 14 residues in the CDR3. The CDR3 nucleotides read TGTGCCAGCAGTTATGACAGGGACCAAGAGACCCAGTACTTC. Translation gives CASSYDRDQETQYF.

The chain joins TRBV28 to TRBJ1-4; D unclear. This CDR3 is 11 amino acids long. V dropped 8 bases and J dropped 7 bases, with 8 bases sitting between them. From germline, CDR1 is MDHEN and CDR2 SYDVKM. CDR3 DNA: TGTGCCAGCTCGCCGGGTGAAAAACTGTTTTTT. This translates into CASSPGEKLFF.

The V gene is TRBV10-3, the J gene TRBJ2-7; 7 bases agree with TRBD1. Germline assignment: CDR1 ENHRY and CDR2 SYGVKD. The CDR3 contains 14 residues. Trimming cost V 4 bases and J 0 bases; bases outside gene matches: 3. DNA for the CDR3: TGTGCCATCAGTGGGACAGGAGCCTCCTACGAGCAGTACTTC. This codes for CAISGTGASYEQYF.

The CDR3 spells CASSGTGYEGTNEKLFF. CDR3 DNA sequence: TGTGCCAGCAGTGGGACAGGGTATGAGGGAACTAATGAAAAACTGTTTTTT. The chain couples TRBV6-1 to TRBJ1-4; 8 nucleotides align to TRBD1. V lost 4 bases to trimming and J lost 1 base; unmatched junction nucleotides: 8. The CDR3 is 17 amino acids. CDR1 and CDR2 (germline): MNHNS, SASEGT.

V and J are TRBV11-3 and TRBJ2-1, with 15 bases aligning to TRBD2. The CDR3 extends over 20 amino acids. V gave up 2 bases and J gave up 7 bases; unmatched junction bases: 15. The V gene's germline CDR1 is SGHNT and CDR2 YENEEA. The CDR3, as DNA: TGTGCCAGCAGCTTAAAGGGTTTATGGACTAGCGGGAGGGCCGTAAATGAGCAGTTCTTC. The encoded protein is CASSLKGLWTSGRAVNEQFF.

This chain uses TRBV13 with TRBJ2-6; D may be TRBD1 (5 bases). The CDR3 is 20 residues long. V was shortened by 1 base and J by 2 bases, with 21 bases between the two germline ends. Germline V lookup: CDR1 PRHDT, CDR2 FYEKMQ (reference sequence). CDR3 sequence (DNA): TGTGCCAGCAGCTTAGCGCTGGGGCGAGGCAGGCTGCCTGGGGCCAACGTCCTGACTTTC. Translated: CASSLALGRGRLPGANVLTF.

In its sample, this clone was seen once. This chain connects TRBV6-5 to TRBJ2-2; D perhaps matches TRBD2 (6 bases). Germline CDR1 reads MNHEY; CDR2 reads SVGAGI. The V and J ends lost 4 bases and 6 bases respectively, with 15 bases between them. The CDR3 loop spans 15 amino acids. The CDR3 sequence: CASSSGLRLAGELFF. DNA for the CDR3: TGTGCCAGCAGTTCCGGACTCCGACTAGCCGGGGAGCTGTTTTTT.

This clone has a handful of counts. V is TRBV30 and J is TRBJ2-1; D gene uncertain. V lost 1 base and J 4 bases, leaving 14 bases between the germline ends. This CDR3 is built from 15 residues. Germline V CDR1 and CDR2: GTSNPN, SVGIG (reference sequence). This CDR3 reads CAWSEISFVYNEQFF. As DNA, the CDR3 is TGTGCCTGGAGTGAAATCTCGTTCGTTTACAATGAGCAGTTCTTC.

In its sample, this clone was seen a few times. The chain combines TRBV7-8 with TRBJ2-1; 7 bases map to TRBD2. J lost 4 bases, V lost 5 bases, and 11 bases had no gene match. The CDR3 length is 16 residues. The V gene's germline CDR1 is SGHVS and CDR2 FQNEAQ. DNA of the CDR3: TGTGCCAGCAGCAAATCTAGCGGTGGAGGATACAATGAGCAGTTCTTC. It is translated as CASSKSSGGGYNEQFF.

The chain employs TRBV15 and TRBJ1-5; TRBD1 is a possible D gene (5 bases). Germline V gene data show CDR1 as LNHNV and CDR2 as YYDKDF (reference sequence). V was pared by 4 bases and J by 0 bases, with 16 bases between. The CDR3 covers 17 residues. In DNA, the CDR3 is TGTGCCACCAGCAATGCCCAGGGCCTAAATAGCAATCAGCCCCAGCATTTT. This encodes CATSNAQGLNSNQPQHF.

This chain joins TRBV12-5 and TRBJ2-1; 9 bases are shared with TRBD2. V was pared by 0 bases and J by 5 bases, with 2 bases of the junction left unmatched. The germline V gene encodes CDR1 LGHNT and CDR2 FRNRAP. CDR3 length: 15 residues. DNA for the CDR3: TGTGCTAGTGGTTTGGTCATAGCGGGAGACAATGAGCAGTTCTTC. Its protein product is CASGLVIAGDNEQFF.

Regarding this clone: The sample contains more than one DNA sequence encoding this CDR3. The V call is TRBV5-1, the J call TRBJ2-1, with 12 bases aligning to TRBD2. From germline, CDR1 is SGHRS and CDR2 YFSETQ. The CDR3 loop spans 17 amino acids. V dropped 1 base and J dropped 0; count of bases not matched to a gene: 2. The CDR3 DNA is TGCGCCAGCAGCTTGACTAGCGGGGGGAGCTCCTACAATGAGCAGTTCTTC. Translating it yields CASSLTSGGSSYNEQFF. Filled out from reference TRBV5-1 and TRBJ2-1, the complete variable domain reads KAGVTQTPRYLIKTRGQQVTLSCSPISGHRSVSWYQQTPGQGLQFLFEYFSETQRNKGNFPGRFSGRQFSNSRSEMNVSTLELGDSALYLCASSLTSGGSSYNEQFFGPGTRLTVL.

The J gene is TRBJ1-1, the V gene TRBV30; D gene unclear. The V end was cut by 4 bases, the J end by 6 bases, with 12 bases between. Germline loops: CDR1 GTSNPN, CDR2 SVGIG (reference sequence). There are 12 residues in the CDR3. For the CDR3, the DNA is TGTGCCTGGACAGGCCTCGACGCTGAAGCTTTCTTT. Translated: CAWTGLDAEAFF.